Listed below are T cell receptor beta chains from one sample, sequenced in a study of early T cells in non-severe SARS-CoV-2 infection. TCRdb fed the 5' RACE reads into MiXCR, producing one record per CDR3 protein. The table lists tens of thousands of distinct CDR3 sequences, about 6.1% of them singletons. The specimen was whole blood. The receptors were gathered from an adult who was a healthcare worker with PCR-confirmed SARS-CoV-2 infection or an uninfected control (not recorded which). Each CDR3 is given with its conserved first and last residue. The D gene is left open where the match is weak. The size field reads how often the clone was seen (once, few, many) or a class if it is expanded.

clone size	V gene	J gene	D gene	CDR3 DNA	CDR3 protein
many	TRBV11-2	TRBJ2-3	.	TGTGCCAGCAGCGCAAGGCGTCAAACAGATACGCAGTATTTT	CASSARRQTDTQYF
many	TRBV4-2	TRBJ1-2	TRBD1	TGTGCCAGCAGCCAAGATGCCGACAGGGCCTATGGCTACACCTTC	CASSQDADRAYGYTF
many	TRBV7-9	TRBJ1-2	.	TGTGCCAGCAGCTTAGACGAGGGAACTAACTATGGCTACACCTTC	CASSLDEGTNYGYTF
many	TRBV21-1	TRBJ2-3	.	TGTGCCAGCAGCAAAGCGGGTTCGAGCACAGATACGCAGTATTTT	CASSKAGSSTDTQYF
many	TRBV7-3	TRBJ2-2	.	TGTGCCAGCAGCTTCATGGGGGGAGGAGTGAACACCGGGGAGCTGTTTTTT	CASSFMGGGVNTGELFF
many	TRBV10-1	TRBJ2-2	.	TGCGCCAGCAGTGAGTCGATACTGATCGGGGAGCTGTTTTTT	CASSESILIGELFF
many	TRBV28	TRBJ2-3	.	TGTGCCAGCAGTCCTCAACGGGATACGCAGTATTTT	CASSPQRDTQYF
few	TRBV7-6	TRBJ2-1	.	TGTGCCAGCAGCCAGCTGAGTGGGAGCTCCTACAATGAGCAGTTCTTC	CASSQLSGSSYNEQFF
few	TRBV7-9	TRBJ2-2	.	TGTGCCAGCAGTACAGGGTCCGGCGGGGAGCTGTTTTTT	CASSTGSGGELFF
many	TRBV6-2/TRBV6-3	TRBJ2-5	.	TGTGCCAGCAGTTACCCCCGGGACGGAGTTCCTAAAGAGACCCAGTACTTC	CASSYPRDGVPKETQYF
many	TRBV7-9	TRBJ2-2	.	TGTGCCAGCAGCGTTATGAGGTCCGGGGAGCTGTTTTTT	CASSVMRSGELFF